A selection of T cell receptor beta chains follows, all from one sample in a study of molecular identifiers for immune sequencing clone quantification. TCRdb independently ran MiXCR on the PCR reads; one entry per CDR3 protein. The repertoire consists of some 100,000 distinct CDR3 sequences, with under 40% occurring once and the leading ten covering about 4.2%. Material for sequencing was naive CD8+ T cells from blood, with Jurkat cell RNA spiked in. All receptors derive from a human donor in good health. Some libraries in this study had Jurkat cell RNA spiked in. CDR3s include the opening cysteine and the closing phenylalanine or tryptophan. The D gene is left open where the match is weak. A row's size may be missing; if present it is once, few, many or a size class.

clone_size j_call v_call d_call cdr3_nt cdr3_aa
many TRBJ2-7 TRBV20-1 TRBD2 TGCAGTGCTACGGGACTAGCGGGAGACGAGCAGTACTTC CSATGLAGDEQYF
once TRBJ2-3 TRBV7-8 . TGTGCCAGTCATACCCCACCCCCGCGCCCGCAGAGCAGTCCGCGGAGCACAGAAACGCAGTATTTT CASHTPPPRPQSSPRSTETQYF
. TRBJ2-7 TRBV10-3 TRBD1 TGTGCCATCAGTGGGATAGACAGGGGGTACGAGCAGTACTTC CAISGIDRGYEQYF
many TRBJ2-3 TRBV7-9 TRBD2 TGTGCCAGCAGCTCCATACTAGCGGGAGCTTATTTT CASSSILAGAYF
many TRBJ2-1 TRBV20-1 TRBD2 TGCAGTGCTAGGGAACCCCTAGCGGGAGTTGGGGAGCAGTTCTTC CSAREPLAGVGEQFF
many TRBJ2-3 TRBV2 TRBD2 TGTGCCAGCACCACTAGCGGTCACACAGATACGCAGTATTTT CASTTSGHTDTQYF
. TRBJ2-6 TRBV29-1 . TGCAGCGTTCCTGGACGAGGAAACTCTGGGGCCAACGTCCTGACTTTC CSVPGRGNSGANVLTF
. TRBJ2-2 TRBV19 . TGTGCCAGTAGCCAGGGACCGGCCGGGGAGCTGTTTTTT CASSQGPAGELFF
few TRBJ2-7 TRBV20-1 . TGCAGTGCTAGGTACCTAGCCGCGAATTACGAGCAGTACTTC CSARYLAANYEQYF
few TRBJ2-7 TRBV7-9 TRBD1 TGTGCCAGCAACAAGGGACAGGAAAACTACGAGCAGTACTTC CASNKGQENYEQYF
. TRBJ2-4 TRBV6-2/TRBV6-3 . TGTGCCAGCAGACCGGGACTAGCCAAAAACATTCAGTACTTC CASRPGLAKNIQYF
. TRBJ2-3 TRBV15 . TGTGCCACCAGCAGAGGGCAAGCCACAGATACGCAGTATTTT CATSRGQATDTQYF
many TRBJ1-1 TRBV12-5 . TGTGCTAGTGGTATTCCAGGGAACACTGAAGCTTTCTTT CASGIPGNTEAFF
few TRBJ1-5 TRBV2 . TGTGCCAGCAGTGAAGGGCCAGGACTCAATCAGCCCCAGCATTTT CASSEGPGLNQPQHF
few TRBJ2-5 TRBV7-9 . TGTGCCAGCAGCCGGGACTTCGGTTTCCAAGAGACCCAGTACTTC CASSRDFGFQETQYF
many TRBJ2-3 TRBV28 . TGTGCCAGCAGTCCTGCTTTGGGCGGCGCAGATACGCAGTATTTT CASSPALGGADTQYF
many TRBJ2-3 TRBV2 TRBD2 TGTGCCAGCAGGCACAACACCGCTAGCGGGAGAACAGATACGCAGTATTTT CASRHNTASGRTDTQYF
many TRBJ1-5 TRBV6-5 . TGTGCCAGCACTGTAAAGTGGGGGAGCAATCAGCCCCAGCATTTT CASTVKWGSNQPQHF
few TRBJ1-1 TRBV20-1 . TGCAGTGCTAGAGAATGGGGGCTGGGCACTGAAGCTTTCTTT CSAREWGLGTEAFF
. TRBJ2-7 TRBV12-3/TRBV12-4 . TGTGCCAGCAGTTTAAGGGACGATTACGAGCAGTACTTC CASSLRDDYEQYF
many TRBJ2-2 TRBV24-1 . TGTGCCACCAGTGACCGCCGGCCACCCAATACCGGGGAGCTGTTTTTT CATSDRRPPNTGELFF
many TRBJ1-5 TRBV28 TRBD1 TGTGCCAGCAGTACCCGACAGGGCGTTCAGCCCCAGCATTTT CASSTRQGVQPQHF
once TRBJ2-5 TRBV13 . TGTGCCAGCAGCTTAGGCGACGAAGAGACCCAGTACTTC CASSLGDEETQYF
. TRBJ2-7 TRBV7-3 . TGTGCCAGCAGTGCAGGGAACCGCGAGCAGTACTTC CASSAGNREQYF
few TRBJ2-3 TRBV6-2/TRBV6-3 TRBD2 TGTGCCAGCAGTTACCCCTATAGCGGGAGAGACGCAGATACGCAGTATTTT CASSYPYSGRDADTQYF
few TRBJ2-7 TRBV7-2 . TGTGCCAGCAGCCCCACAGACTACGAGCAGTACTTC CASSPTDYEQYF
. TRBJ2-7 TRBV9 TRBD1 TGTGCCAGCAGCGTAGCTCCGGACAGGAGCTCCTACGAGCAGTACTTC CASSVAPDRSSYEQYF
. TRBJ1-1 TRBV27 TRBD1 TGTGCCAGCAGTTGGACAGGGGGTGAAGCTTTCTTT CASSWTGGEAFF
. TRBJ2-2 TRBV9 . TGTGCCAGCAGCGTAGTAGGTTCCGGGGAGCTGTTTTTT CASSVVGSGELFF
. TRBJ1-1 TRBV19 . TGTGCCAGTAGTACCGGACAGCTAAACACTGAAGCTTTCTTT CASSTGQLNTEAFF
few TRBJ1-5 TRBV2 . TGTGCCAGCAGTCCACGGGGCGGAGGAAGGTGGCCCCAGCATTTT CASSPRGGGRWPQHF